This T cell receptor beta chain was obtained from a study of identical twins. Germline CDR1 reads GTSNPN; CDR2 reads SVGIG (reference sequence). This CDR3 comprises 13 residues. Deletions cut 3 bases from V and 3 bases from J, with 10 bases between. One entry per CDR3 protein, called by TCRdb with MiXCR from the 5' RACE reads. The sample holds approximately 230,000 distinct CDR3 sequences; about 14% are singletons and the top ten take around 8.3%. This clonotype originated in a woman aged 18 to 35 in good health. Sequenced material: memory (CD45RO+) T cells sorted from blood. V gene TRBV30 combines with J gene TRBJ2-3; no clear D. The CDR3 here is CAWSPGFTDTQYF. In DNA, the CDR3 is TGTGCCTGGAGCCCCGGATTTACAGATACGCAGTATTTT.